The clone carrying this T cell receptor (beta chain) has a count of ten or more. The antigen is unknown. This record comes from a study of T cell repertoires in cytomegalovirus infection. Study summary: Indications of both CMV infection and matching HLA type were provided by public TCR beta signatures.

CDR3 length: 13 amino acids. J was trimmed by 8 bases and V by 9 bases; bases with no gene match: 12. Germline values: CDR1 MNHEY, CDR2 SVGEGT. Each CDR3 protein is one row after TCRdb ran MiXCR on the reads. The sample shows over 450,000 distinct CDR3 sequences, about 10% of them seen only once. Broader study findings: Dominating the ex vivo response were HLA-C-restricted CMV-specific TCR beta clonotypes. CMV carriers with the relevant HLA were identified by cumulative public TCR beta family frequency.

The chain has TRBV6-2 or TRBV6-3 and TRBJ1-1; TRBD1 matches at 7 bases. Material: PBMCs. This clonotype was sampled from a human donor in good health (CMV status not recorded). Some clones in this sample may be carry-over from other donors' samples. CDR3 nucleotide sequence: TGTGCCAGTCTCGGATGGGACAGCCCCGAAGCTTTCTTT. Its translation is CASLGWDSPEAFF.